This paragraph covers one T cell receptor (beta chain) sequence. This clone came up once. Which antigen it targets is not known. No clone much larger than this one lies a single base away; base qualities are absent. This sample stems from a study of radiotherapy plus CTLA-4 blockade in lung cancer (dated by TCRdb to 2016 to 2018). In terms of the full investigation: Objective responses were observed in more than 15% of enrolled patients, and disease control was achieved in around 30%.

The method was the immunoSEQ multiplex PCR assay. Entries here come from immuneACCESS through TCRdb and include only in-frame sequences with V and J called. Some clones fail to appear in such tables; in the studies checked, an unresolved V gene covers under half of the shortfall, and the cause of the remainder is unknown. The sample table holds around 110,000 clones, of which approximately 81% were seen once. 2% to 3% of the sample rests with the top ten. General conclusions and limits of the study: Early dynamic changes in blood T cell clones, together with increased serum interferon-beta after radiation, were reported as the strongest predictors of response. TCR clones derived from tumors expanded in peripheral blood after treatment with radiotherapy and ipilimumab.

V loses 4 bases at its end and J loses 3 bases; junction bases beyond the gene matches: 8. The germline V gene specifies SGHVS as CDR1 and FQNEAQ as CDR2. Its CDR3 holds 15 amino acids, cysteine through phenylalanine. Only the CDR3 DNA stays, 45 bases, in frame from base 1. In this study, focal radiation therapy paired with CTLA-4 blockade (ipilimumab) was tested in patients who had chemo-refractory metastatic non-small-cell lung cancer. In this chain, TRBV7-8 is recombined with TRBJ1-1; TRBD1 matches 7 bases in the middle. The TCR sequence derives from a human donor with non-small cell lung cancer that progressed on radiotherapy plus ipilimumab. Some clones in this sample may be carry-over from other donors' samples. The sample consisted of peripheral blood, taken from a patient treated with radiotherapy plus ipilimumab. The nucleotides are TGTGCCAGCAGCTCAAAGACAGGGCCGTACACTGAAGCTTTCTTT. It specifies CASSSKTGPYTEAFF.